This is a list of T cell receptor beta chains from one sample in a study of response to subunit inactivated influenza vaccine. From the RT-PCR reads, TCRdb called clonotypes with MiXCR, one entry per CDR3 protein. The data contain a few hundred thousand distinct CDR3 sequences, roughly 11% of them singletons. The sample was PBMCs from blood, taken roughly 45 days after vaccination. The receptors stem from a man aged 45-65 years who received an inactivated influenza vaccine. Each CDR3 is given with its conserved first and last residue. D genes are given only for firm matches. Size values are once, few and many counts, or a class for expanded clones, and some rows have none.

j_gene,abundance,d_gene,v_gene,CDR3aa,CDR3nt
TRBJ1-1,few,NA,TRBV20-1,CSASGVFRRTNTEAFF,TGCAGTGCTAGTGGTGTTTTTAGGCGGACGAACACTGAAGCTTTCTTT
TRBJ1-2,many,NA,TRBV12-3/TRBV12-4,CASSHAGAMSGYTF,TGTGCCAGCAGTCATGCAGGGGCGATGTCTGGCTACACCTTC
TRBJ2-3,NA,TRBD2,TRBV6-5,CASSYSIAGGTDTQYF,TGTGCCAGCAGTTACTCGATAGCGGGAGGCACAGATACGCAGTATTTT
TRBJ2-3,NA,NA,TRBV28,CASSSPGEGDESSTDTQYF,TGTGCCAGCAGTTCCCCCGGTGAGGGGGACGAATCTAGCACAGATACGCAGTATTTT
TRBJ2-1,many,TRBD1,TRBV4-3,CASSWDRGSGEQFF,TGCGCCAGCAGCTGGGACAGGGGGTCGGGTGAGCAGTTCTTC
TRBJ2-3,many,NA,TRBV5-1,CASSLGAVDTQYF,TGCGCCAGCAGCCTGGGGGCGGTAGATACGCAGTATTTT
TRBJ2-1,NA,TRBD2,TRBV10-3,CAISEWASGTYNEQFF,TGTGCCATCAGTGAGTGGGCTAGCGGGACCTACAATGAGCAGTTCTTC
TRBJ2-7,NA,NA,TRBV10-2,CARSESMGAPYREGRYEQYF,TGCGCCAGAAGTGAGTCTATGGGGGCCCCCTACAGGGAGGGTCGTTACGAGCAGTACTTC
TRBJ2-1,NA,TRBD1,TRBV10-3,CAARDRANNEQFF,TGTGCCGCCCGGGACAGGGCGAACAATGAGCAGTTCTTC
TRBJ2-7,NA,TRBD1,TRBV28,CASPPTGVSSYEQYF,TGTGCCAGCCCCCCAACAGGGGTAAGCTCCTACGAGCAGTACTTC
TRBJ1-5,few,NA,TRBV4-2,CASSQEGASNQPQHF,TGTGCCAGCAGCCAAGAGGGTGCTAGCAATCAGCCCCAGCATTTT
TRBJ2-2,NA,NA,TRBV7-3,CASSKMLGNTGELFF,TGTGCCAGCAGCAAAATGCTCGGGAACACCGGGGAGCTGTTTTTT
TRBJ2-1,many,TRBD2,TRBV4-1,CASSAVFLAGYSEQFF,TGCGCCAGCAGCGCGGTATTTTTAGCGGGATATAGTGAGCAGTTCTTC
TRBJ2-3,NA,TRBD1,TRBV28,CASSTPGTGLDTQYF,TGTGCCAGCAGTACGCCCGGGACAGGCCTAGATACGCAGTATTTT
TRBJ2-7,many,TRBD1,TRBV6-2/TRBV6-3,CASSWGTALYEQYF,TGTGCCAGCAGTTGGGGGACAGCTCTCTACGAGCAGTACTTC
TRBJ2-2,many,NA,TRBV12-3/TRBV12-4,CASREGLTGELFF,TGTGCCAGCAGGGAGGGTCTTACCGGGGAGCTGTTTTTT
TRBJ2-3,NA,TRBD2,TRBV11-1,CASSPWTSGGKVYTDTQYF,TGTGCCAGCAGCCCATGGACTAGCGGAGGGAAGGTTTACACAGATACGCAGTATTTT
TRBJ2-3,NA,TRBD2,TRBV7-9,CASSTRTSGSTDTQYF,TGTGCCAGCAGCACGAGGACTAGCGGGAGTACAGATACGCAGTATTTT
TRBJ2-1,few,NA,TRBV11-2,CASSFAGHYNEQFF,TGTGCCAGCAGCTTTGCGGGGCACTACAATGAGCAGTTCTTC
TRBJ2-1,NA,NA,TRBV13,CASSFMINEQFF,TGTGCCAGCAGCTTTATGATCAATGAGCAGTTCTTC
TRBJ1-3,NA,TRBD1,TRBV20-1,CSAIRGTGVGNTIYF,TGCAGTGCTATACGCGGGACAGGGGTTGGAAACACCATATATTTT
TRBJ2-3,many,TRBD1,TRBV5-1,CASSPGTGLDTQYF,TGCGCCAGCAGCCCAGGGACAGGGCTAGATACGCAGTATTTT
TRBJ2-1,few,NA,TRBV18,CASSRVTGEQFF,TGTGCCAGCTCACGGGTGACGGGGGAGCAGTTCTTC
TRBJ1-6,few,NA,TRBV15,CATSPDRNLNSPLHF,TGTGCCACCAGCCCAGACCGGAACCTAAATTCACCCCTCCACTTT
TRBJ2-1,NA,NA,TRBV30,CALSAFLHNEQFF,TGTGCCCTCTCGGCCTTCCTCCACAATGAGCAGTTCTTC
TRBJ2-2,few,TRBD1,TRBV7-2,CASSLRQGAGGELFF,TGTGCCAGCAGCCTAAGACAGGGGGCCGGCGGGGAGCTGTTTTTT
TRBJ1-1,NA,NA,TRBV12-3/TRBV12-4,CASGFNTEAFF,TGTGCCAGCGGGTTCAACACTGAAGCTTTCTTT
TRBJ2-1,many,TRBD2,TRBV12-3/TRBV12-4,CASTSRTSGITEQFF,TGTGCCAGCACCAGTCGGACTAGCGGGATCACTGAGCAGTTCTTC
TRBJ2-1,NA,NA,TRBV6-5,CASSYQVTKGNEQFF,TGTGCCAGCAGTTACCAGGTCACCAAGGGCAATGAGCAGTTCTTC
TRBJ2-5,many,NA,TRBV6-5,CASSYAYRDTYPETQYF,TGTGCCAGCAGTTACGCCTACCGGGACACCTATCCCGAGACCCAGTACTTC
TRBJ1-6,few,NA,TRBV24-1,CATSAGTSYNSPLHF,TGTGCCACCAGTGCGGGGACATCGTATAATTCACCCCTCCACTTT
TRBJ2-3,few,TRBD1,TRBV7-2,CASSGKGAQADTQYF,TGTGCCAGCAGCGGAAAGGGGGCGCAGGCAGATACGCAGTATTTT
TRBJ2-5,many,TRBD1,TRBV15,CATSNEGDRGGETQYF,TGTGCCACCAGCAACGAGGGAGACAGGGGGGGGGAGACCCAGTACTTC
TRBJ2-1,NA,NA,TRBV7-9,CASSSNRLSSYNEQFF,TGTGCCAGCAGCTCGAACAGGTTGAGCTCCTACAATGAGCAGTTCTTC
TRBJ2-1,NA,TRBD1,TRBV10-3,CAIPGAGGNEQFF,TGTGCCATCCCAGGGGCAGGGGGCAATGAGCAGTTCTTC
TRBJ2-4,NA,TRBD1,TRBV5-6,CASSWGRYRGLAKNIQYF,TGTGCCAGCAGCTGGGGGAGGTACAGGGGGCTAGCCAAAAACATTCAGTACTTC
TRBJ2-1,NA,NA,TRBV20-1,CSASGMRVINNEQFF,TGCAGTGCTAGTGGGATGCGGGTAATAAACAATGAGCAGTTCTTC
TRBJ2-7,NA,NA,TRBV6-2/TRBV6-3,CASSYSTRSYEQYF,TGTGCCAGCAGTTACTCGACAAGATCCTACGAGCAGTACTTC
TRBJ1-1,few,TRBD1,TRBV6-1,CASNPIGQGAEAFF,TGTGCCAGCAACCCAATTGGACAGGGGGCTGAAGCTTTCTTT
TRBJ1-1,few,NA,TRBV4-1,CASSLWTETEAFF,TGCGCCAGCAGCCTTTGGACAGAGACTGAAGCTTTCTTT
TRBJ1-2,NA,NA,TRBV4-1,CASSHPGVLNYGYTF,TGCGCCAGCAGCCACCCCGGGGTGCTTAACTATGGCTACACCTTC
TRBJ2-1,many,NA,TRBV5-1,CASKDGDGVYNEQFF,TGCGCCAGCAAGGACGGGGATGGGGTCTACAATGAGCAGTTCTTC
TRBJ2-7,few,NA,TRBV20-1,CSARDPRVSYEQYF,TGCAGTGCTAGAGATCCCCGGGTGTCCTACGAGCAGTACTTC
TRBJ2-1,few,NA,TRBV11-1,CASSLAGHSSYNEQFF,TGTGCCAGCAGCTTAGCGGGACACAGCTCCTACAATGAGCAGTTCTTC
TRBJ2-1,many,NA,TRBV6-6,CASSATSSVEQFF,TGTGCCAGCAGTGCCACCTCTAGCGTGGAGCAGTTCTTC
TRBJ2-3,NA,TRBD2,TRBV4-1,CASSQGTSSGTDTQYF,TGCGCCAGCAGCCAAGGGACTAGCAGTGGCACAGATACGCAGTATTTT
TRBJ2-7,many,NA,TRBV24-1,CATSDKYEQYF,TGTGCCACCAGTGATAAGTACGAGCAGTACTTC
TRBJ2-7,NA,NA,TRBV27,CASSLSYRGGDEQYF,TGTGCCAGCAGTTTATCCTACAGGGGAGGGGACGAGCAGTACTTC
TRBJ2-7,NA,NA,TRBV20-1,CSAREYRVYEQYF,TGCAGTGCTAGAGAATACAGGGTCTACGAGCAGTACTTC
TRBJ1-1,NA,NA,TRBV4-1,CASTYPATGAGTEAFF,TGCGCCAGCACCTACCCCGCCACGGGCGCGGGCACTGAAGCTTTCTTT
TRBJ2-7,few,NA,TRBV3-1,CASSRGSRIIGLHEQYF,TGTGCCAGCAGCCGTGGGTCGAGGATCATAGGGTTGCACGAGCAGTACTTC
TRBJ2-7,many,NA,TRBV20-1,CSARRAGTPEQYF,TGCAGTGCTAGGCGGGCCGGGACCCCAGAGCAGTACTTC
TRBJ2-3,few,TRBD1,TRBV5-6,CASSSTSSGGETDTQYF,TGTGCCAGCAGCTCCACGTCCTCAGGGGGCGAAACAGATACGCAGTATTTT
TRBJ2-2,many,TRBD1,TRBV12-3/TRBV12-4,CASSYRGSTGELFF,TGTGCCAGCAGCTACAGGGGGAGCACCGGGGAGCTGTTTTTT
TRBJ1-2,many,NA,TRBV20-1,CSAPTRGYGYTF,TGCAGTGCACCAACCCGGGGCTATGGCTACACCTTC
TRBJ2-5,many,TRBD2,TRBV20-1,CSARLAGGYQETQYF,TGCAGTGCTAGATTAGCGGGAGGGTACCAAGAGACCCAGTACTTC
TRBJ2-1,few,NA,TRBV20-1,CSARGVREHSYNEQFF,TGCAGTGCTAGAGGGGTTCGGGAACACTCCTACAATGAGCAGTTCTTC
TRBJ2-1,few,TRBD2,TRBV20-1,CSAISGDNYNEQFF,TGCAGTGCTATTAGCGGGGATAACTACAATGAGCAGTTCTTC